This T cell receptor (beta chain) was found in a study of blood T cell repertoires in COVID-19. As for the study in general: Italy, Spain and the United States were the sources of the convalescent and acute COVID-19 samples. PBMCs, B-cell-depleted T cells, or T cells provided the cDNA or gDNA that made up the material.

Per the original methods: Scientists estimated how many nucleated cells there were by amplifying reference gene primers. This table comes from immunoSEQ multiplex PCR, and its TCRdb copy is limited to in-frame clones, with some not included. V and J calls and clone size come straight from that table; D and trimming were deduced from the DNA. The profile shows around 130,000 clones, 80% to 85% of them singletons. This CDR3 spans 14 amino acids. V usage is TRBV21-1 and J usage is TRBJ1-5; whether TRBD1, the table's D call, matches the DNA was not checked. TRBV21-1 is labeled a pseudogene. The TCR sequence derives from a human donor in a cohort sampled during active COVID-19. The sequenced material came from peripheral blood. For the CDR3, the DNA is TGTGCCAGCAGCAGAGACAGGGGTTTTCAGCCCCAGCATTTT. As protein: CASSRDRGFQPQHF.